The T cell receptor beta chain described here comes from a study of cytomegalovirus exposure and HLA in healthy donors listed by TCRdb under 2017. Background on the whole study: According to a later analysis, one platform produced both the 110 or so validation repertoires and the 666 repertoires of the first cohort. The study was designed to test whether signatures of past pathogen exposure could be identified by cataloging public T cell receptors. Along with the roughly 670-subject first cohort, a separate validation cohort of over a hundred different subjects was used. To predict cytomegalovirus infection status, the study combined high-throughput TCR immunosequencing, statistical association of individual TCRs with disease status, and machine learning.

From the cysteine up to the phenylalanine, the CDR3 has a length of 16 residues. Only CDR3 DNA remains: 48 bases, in frame from the first base. CDR1 SGHRS and CDR2 YFSETQ were looked up in the germline V gene. Relative to germline, V is missing 0 bases and J is missing 1 base, with 6 bases of the junction outside any gene match. Library creation used the immunoSEQ multiplex PCR assay. The source study handled its data this way. A statistical classification framework was developed to diagnose cytomegalovirus status using the catalog of TCR beta chain sequences. TCRdb re-hosts the immuneACCESS table, in-frame sequences only. Its copies lack some clones; in the studies checked, an unresolved V gene accounts for under half of them, and the cause for the rest is not known. D and trimming come from the DNA, and the V and J calls and clone size come from that table. The sample table contains about 55,000 clones; only one count was recorded for approximately 90% of them. In total, the top ten clones hold about 3.1% of the sample.

The donors were included in the validation cohort of over a hundred subjects, a group kept apart from the roughly 690-subject first cohort. Study-level results and caveats: The validation cohort had no HLA typing available for a later analysis, so co-occurrence within that cohort was assessed over all 120 or so repertoires. Subsequent analysis determined that TCRs grouped into clusters in the first cohort also showed a tendency toward co-occurrence across the approximately 120 validation repertoires, and approximately 94% of cluster scores exceeded 0. The authors suggested that the approach could potentially be generalized to other disease states and immunological phenotypes. In the study, around 160 TCR beta chains were listed as associated with cytomegalovirus. While some public TCRs were present in many individuals, most TCR sequences turned up only very rarely across donors. In both the original and validation cohorts, the classifier was reported to diagnose cytomegalovirus status with high specificity and sensitivity. In vitro tests confirmed that a few of the cytomegalovirus-associated TCR beta chains recognize cytomegalovirus antigens.

A word on this clone: Its antigen target is currently unknown. Nothing much larger sits one base from this clone, and base qualities are not available.

The clonotype was recovered from a man aged 18 to 35 in good health and CMV-seronegative. Input material: PBMCs. The V gene is TRBV5-1 and the J gene is TRBJ1-2; 7 bases in the junction line up with TRBD1. The bases are TGCGCCAGCAGCTTGGTATCGACAGGGAGTAACTATGGCTACACCTTC. This sequence encodes CASSLVSTGSNYGYTF.